The clone carrying this TCR beta chain has more than one count but fewer than ten. Its antigen is unidentified. This sample is drawn from a study of blood T cells in healthy people across ages. At the level of the study: There was about one barcoded beta molecule captured by template switching per two T cells. Regarding the study as a whole: More naive CD4+ cells and higher diversity were found in long-lived than in aged donors.

The V end lost 4 bases, the J end lost 11 bases, and 17 bases lay between the germline ends. The CDR3 has 13 amino acids. The second PCR ran roughly 6 to 11 cycles with a sample-barcoded 5' primer and J-beta primers. The study obtained at least 3 million CDR3-containing paired-end reads from every sample. TCRdb independently ran MiXCR on the 5' RACE reads; one entry per CDR3 protein. The profile shows about a million distinct CDR3 sequences, about 53% of them singletons. This receptor was obtained from a woman aged 55-70 years in good health. This chain joins TRBV12-3 or TRBV12-4 and TRBJ2-5, with D hard to call. Sequenced sample: blood. CDR3 residues: CASSSVVQGEQYF. CDR3 bases: TGTGCCAGCAGTTCCGTAGTCCAAGGAGAGCAGTACTTC.